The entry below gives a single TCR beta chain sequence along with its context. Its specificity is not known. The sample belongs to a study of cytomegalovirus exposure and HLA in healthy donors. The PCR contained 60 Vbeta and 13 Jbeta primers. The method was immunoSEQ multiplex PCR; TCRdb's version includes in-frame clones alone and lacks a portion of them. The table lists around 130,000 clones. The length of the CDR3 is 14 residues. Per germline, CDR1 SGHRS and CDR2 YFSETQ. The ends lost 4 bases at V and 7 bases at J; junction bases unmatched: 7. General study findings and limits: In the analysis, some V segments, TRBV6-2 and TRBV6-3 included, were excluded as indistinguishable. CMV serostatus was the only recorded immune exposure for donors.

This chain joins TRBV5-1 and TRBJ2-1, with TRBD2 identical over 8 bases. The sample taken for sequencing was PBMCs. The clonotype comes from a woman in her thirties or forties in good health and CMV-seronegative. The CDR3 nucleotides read TGCGCCAGCAGCATGGGACTAGTAAGTAATGAGCAGTTCTTC. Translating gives CASSMGLVSNEQFF.